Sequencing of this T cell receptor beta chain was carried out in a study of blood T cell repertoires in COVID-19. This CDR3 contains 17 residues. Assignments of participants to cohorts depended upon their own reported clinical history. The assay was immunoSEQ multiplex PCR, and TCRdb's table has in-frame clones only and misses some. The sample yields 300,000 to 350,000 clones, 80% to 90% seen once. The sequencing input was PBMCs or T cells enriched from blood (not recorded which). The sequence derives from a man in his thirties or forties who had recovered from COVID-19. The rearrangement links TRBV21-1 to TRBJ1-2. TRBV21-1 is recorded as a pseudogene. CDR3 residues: CASPRRGLGFSNYGYTF. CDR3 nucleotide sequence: TGTGCCAGCCCAAGGCGGGGACTGGGTTTCTCTAACTATGGCTACACCTTC.